The clone carrying this T cell receptor (beta chain) was seen at least ten times. The antigen remains undetermined. This entry is derived from a study of T cells after yellow fever vaccination. About the study: Where fractions had low cell numbers, libraries were prepared from them with the SMART-Seq v4 Ultra Low Input RNA kit.

Findings and caveats of the study: Clones that expanded after primary vaccination mostly reappeared after the booster (96% CD4, roughly 87% CD8).

TCRdb reanalysed the 5' RACE reads using MiXCR and keeps one entry per CDR3 protein. The repertoire holds 250,000 to 400,000 distinct CDR3 sequences, with roughly 4.3% as singletons. With 6 bases removed from V and 7 bases from J, the gap between germline ends came to 19 bases. CDR3 length equals 15 residues. CDR1 SEHNR and CDR2 FQNEAQ come from the germline V gene (reference sequence). The specimen comprised PBMCs, sampled 5 days after the yellow fever booster vaccination. The clonotype comes from a man between 18 and 29 years old who received the YFV17D yellow fever vaccine. This rearrangement joins TRBV7-9 to TRBJ2-1; D is perhaps TRBD2 (6 bases). The CDR3 protein is CASRQPTAGRNEQFF. The CDR3 DNA sequence: TGTGCCAGCAGGCAACCTACGGCGGGGCGGAATGAGCAGTTCTTC.